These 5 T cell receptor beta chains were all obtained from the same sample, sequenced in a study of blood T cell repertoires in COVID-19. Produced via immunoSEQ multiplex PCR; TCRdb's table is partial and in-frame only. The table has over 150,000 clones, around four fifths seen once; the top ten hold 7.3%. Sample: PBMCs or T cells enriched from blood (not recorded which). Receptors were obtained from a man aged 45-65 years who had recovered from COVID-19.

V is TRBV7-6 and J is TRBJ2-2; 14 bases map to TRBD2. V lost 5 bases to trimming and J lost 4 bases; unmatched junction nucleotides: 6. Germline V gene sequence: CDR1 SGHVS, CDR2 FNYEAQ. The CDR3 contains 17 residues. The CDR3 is CASSATSGGAGTGELFF. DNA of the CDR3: TGTGCCAGCAGCGCGACTAGCGGGGGGGCCGGCACCGGGGAGCTGTTTTTT.

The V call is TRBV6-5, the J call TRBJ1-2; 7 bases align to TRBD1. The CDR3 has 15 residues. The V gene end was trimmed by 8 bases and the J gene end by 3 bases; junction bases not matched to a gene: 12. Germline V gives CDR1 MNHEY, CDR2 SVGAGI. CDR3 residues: CASQHRIRGHYGYTF. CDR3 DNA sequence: TGTGCCAGCCAACATCGAATTAGGGGGCACTATGGCTACACCTTC.

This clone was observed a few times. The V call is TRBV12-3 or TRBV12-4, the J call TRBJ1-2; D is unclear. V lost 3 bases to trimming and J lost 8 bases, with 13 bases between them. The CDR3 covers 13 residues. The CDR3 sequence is CASSLIREAGYTF. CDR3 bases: TGTGCCAGCAGTTTGATTCGGGAAGCCGGCTACACCTTC.

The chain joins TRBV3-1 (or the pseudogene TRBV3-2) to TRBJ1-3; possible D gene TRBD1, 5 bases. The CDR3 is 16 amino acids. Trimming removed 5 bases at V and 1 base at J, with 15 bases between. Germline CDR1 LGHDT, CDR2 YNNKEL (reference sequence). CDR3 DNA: TGTGCCAGCAGCGAGAGCTTACAGGCTTCTGGAAACACCATATATTTT. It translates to CASSESLQASGNTIYF.

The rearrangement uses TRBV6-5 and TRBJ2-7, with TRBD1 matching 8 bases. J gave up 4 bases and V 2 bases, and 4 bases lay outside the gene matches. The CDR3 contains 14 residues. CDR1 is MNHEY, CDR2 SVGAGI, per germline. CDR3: CASSYRTGIYEQYF. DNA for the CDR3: TGTGCCAGCAGTTACCGGACAGGGATTTACGAGCAGTACTTC.